These 22 T cell receptor beta chains were sequenced from one sample in a study of T-cell reconstitution after alpha-beta-depleted transplantation in children. A library of TCRbeta sequences, prepared with unique molecular identifiers, was generated. A single record per CDR3 protein comes from TCRdb applying MiXCR to the PCR reads. The data hold roughly 500,000 distinct CDR3 sequences, with about 18% observed a single time. This specimen was PBMCs from the stem cell graft donor, taken from the stem cell graft. The receptors come from a human donor who donated a stem cell graft to a child with acute lymphoblastic leukemia.

This clonotype occurred a few times. The rearrangement uses TRBV2 and TRBJ2-6; unclear D gene. The length of the CDR3 is 16 residues. Trimming pared 4 bases from V and 0 bases from J, leaving 10 bases between. Germline V CDR1 and CDR2: SNHLY, FYNNEI. The CDR3, as DNA: TGTGCCAGCAGTGCAGAACGTGTCTCTGGGGCCAACGTCCTGACTTTC. Its protein is CASSAERVSGANVLTF.

In this sample, this clonotype turned up a few times. The gene calls are TRBV6-1 and TRBJ1-5; 7 bases match TRBD1. CDR1 MNHNS and CDR2 SASEGT come from the germline V gene. The CDR3 sequence is 15 residues long. Unmatched junction bases numbered 4, after V lost 1 base and J lost 4 bases. In DNA form, the CDR3 reads TGTGCCAGCAGTGAAGGACAGGGATGGAATCAGCCCCAGCATTTT. It specifies CASSEGQGWNQPQHF.

Only a few counts were recorded for this clonotype. The chain is built from TRBV7-8 and TRBJ1-1; the D gene is possibly TRBD1 (6 bases). Germline V gene sequence: CDR1 SGHVS, CDR2 FQNEAQ. The CDR3 has 14 residues. V was trimmed by 8 bases and J by 6 bases, leaving 19 bases between them. Here the CDR3 DNA reads TGTGCCAGCGGCGAAGCCGGGGGCTCCGCTGAAGCTTTCTTT. Protein sequence: CASGEAGGSAEAFF.

The J gene is TRBJ2-1, the V gene TRBV14; 11 bases map to TRBD2. CDR1 is SGHDN, CDR2 FVKESK, per germline. The CDR3 has 17 residues. The junction had 8 bases not matched to a gene; V was cut back by 1 base and J by 6 bases. The CDR3 region is CASSQAAGLAVFNEQFF. The CDR3 coding sequence is TGTGCCAGCAGCCAAGCGGCGGGACTAGCGGTCTTCAATGAGCAGTTCTTC.

The chain carries TRBV11-2 and TRBJ2-5; D unclear. The germline V gene has CDR1 SGHAT and CDR2 FQNNGV. This CDR3 contains 15 residues. With 1 base removed from V and 2 bases from J, the gap between germline ends came to 11 bases. The CDR3 nucleotides are TGTGCCAGCAGCTTAGCTTCATTTTCGCAAGAGACCCAGTACTTC. Translated: CASSLASFSQETQYF. The full variable domain, rest sourced from reference TRBV11-2 and TRBJ2-5, is EAGVAQSPRYKIIEKRQSVAFWCNPISGHATLYWYQQILGQGPKLLIQFQNNGVVDDSQLPKDRFSAERLKGVDSTLKIQPAKLEDSAVYLCASSLASFSQETQYFGPGTRLLVL.

The V and J genes are TRBV20-1 and TRBJ2-4; D is unclear. The germline CDR1 and CDR2 sequences are DFQATT and SNEGSKA (reference sequence). Trimming took off 0 bases at V and 6 bases at J, with 12 bases between the two ends. This CDR3 region has 14 residues. The CDR3 loop reads CSARDAKVSNIQYF. As DNA, the CDR3 is TGCAGTGCTAGAGATGCGAAAGTTTCAAACATTCAGTACTTC.

For the CDR3, the DNA is TGCAGTGCTAGAGCCCCCGTTGGGAATGAGCAGTTCTTC. Protein sequence: CSARAPVGNEQFF. J is TRBJ2-1 and V is TRBV20-1; D remains ambiguous. Trimming removed 1 base from V and 7 bases from J, with 11 bases in between. The CDR3 totals 13 residues. Germline V gene data show CDR1 as DFQATT and CDR2 as SNEGSKA (reference sequence).

There are many counts of this clonotype. This CDR3 is CASSLRQLEETQYF. Here the CDR3 DNA reads TGCGCCAGCAGCTTGCGGCAGTTAGAAGAGACCCAGTACTTC. The V gene is TRBV5-1, the J gene TRBJ2-5; no definite D call. Trimming pared 1 base from V and 3 bases from J, leaving 10 bases between. CDR3 length equals 14 residues. The germline gives CDR1 SGHRS, CDR2 YFSETQ. The full variable domain, in which reference TRBV5-1 and TRBJ2-5 provide the parts outside the CDR3, is KAGVTQTPRYLIKTRGQQVTLSCSPISGHRSVSWYQQTPGQGLQFLFEYFSETQRNKGNFPGRFSGRQFSNSRSEMNVSTLELGDSALYLCASSLRQLEETQYFGPGTRLLVL.

This chain uses TRBV5-6 with TRBJ2-3; D is perhaps TRBD1 or TRBD2 (5 bases each). Germline V gives CDR1 SGHDT, CDR2 YYEEEE. Trimming pared 5 bases from V and 6 bases from J, leaving 19 bases between. The CDR3 is 15 residues long. In nucleotides, the CDR3 is TGTGCCAGCAGAATCAATGCCGGGGCCGGGGATACGCAGTATTTT. This sequence encodes CASRINAGAGDTQYF.

This chain joins TRBV7-6 and TRBJ1-1; 9 positions agree with TRBD1. The V gene's germline CDR1 is SGHVS and CDR2 FNYEAQ. The V segment lost 4 bases and the J segment 5 bases; nucleotides outside the gene matches: 8. CDR3 length: 15 amino acids. The CDR3 loop is CASSSRQGDETEAFF. CDR3 in DNA: TGTGCCAGCAGCTCGAGACAGGGGGATGAAACTGAAGCTTTCTTT.

This clonotype showed up just a few times. This sequence joins TRBV4-1 and TRBJ2-7, with 8 nucleotides matching TRBD1. The junction had 5 bases not matched to a gene; V was cut back by 4 bases and J by 0 bases. The CDR3 has 15 amino acids. Looked up from germline, CDR1 is MGHRA and CDR2 is YSYEKL. The CDR3 DNA reads TGCGCCAGCAGCCTCCGACAGGGGAGCTCCTACGAGCAGTACTTC. Protein: CASSLRQGSSYEQYF.

V is TRBV6-2 or TRBV6-3 and J is TRBJ1-4; perhaps TRBD1 as D (5 bases). The germline V gene encodes CDR1 MNHEY and CDR2 SVGEGT. The CDR3 is 22 amino acids. V lost 8 bases and J 8 bases, leaving 42 bases between the germline ends. This chain's CDR3 is CASARGSKRTGLKDEKGEKLFF. Written as DNA, the CDR3 is TGTGCCAGCGCCCGGGGGTCTAAACGGACTGGTCTGAAAGATGAGAAGGGCGAAAAACTGTTTTTT.

In its sample, this clonotype was seen a few times. The chain recombines TRBV6-5 with TRBJ2-2, with a possible D match to TRBD1 (6 bases). The germline gives CDR1 MNHEY, CDR2 SVGAGI. This CDR3 comprises 12 residues. V shed 11 bases and J shed 6 bases, with 13 bases lying between them. CDR3 residues: CAAAEGAGELFF. CDR3 nucleotides: TGTGCCGCCGCCGAGGGGGCCGGGGAGCTGTTTTTT.

This clonotype was seen more than once but under ten times. J is TRBJ2-7 and V is TRBV20-1, with D possibly being TRBD1 (6 bases). Germline V lookup: CDR1 DFQATT, CDR2 SNEGSKA (reference sequence). The germline V and J ends were trimmed by 0 bases and 4 bases, with 7 bases remaining between them. This CDR3 spans 12 amino acids. The CDR3: CSARERGYEQYF. The CDR3 coding sequence is TGCAGTGCTAGAGAAAGGGGGTACGAGCAGTACTTC.

This clonotype was seen only a few times. V gene TRBV5-1 combines with J gene TRBJ2-7; maybe TRBD2 (5 bases). There are 13 residues in the CDR3. CDR1 SGHRS and CDR2 YFSETQ come from the germline V gene. V lost 4 bases to trimming and J lost 5 bases, with 13 bases between them. The CDR3 region has the DNA TGCGCCAGCAGCCTCCAGGAGGTCGACGAGCAGTACTTC. It translates to CASSLQEVDEQYF.

J is TRBJ1-6 and V is TRBV20-1; D is possibly TRBD1 (5 bases). The V end was cut by 6 bases, the J end by 7 bases, with 16 bases between. CDR3 size: 14 residues. Germline assignment: CDR1 DFQATT and CDR2 SNEGSKA (reference sequence). Written as DNA, the CDR3 is TGCAGTGCCCCCCGGGGGAGGGAGAATTCACCCCTCCACTTT. This gives the protein CSAPRGRENSPLHF.

This clonotype was counted a few times. The rearrangement joins TRBV20-1 to TRBJ2-7; 15 bases line up with TRBD2. Trimming removed 2 bases from V and 4 bases from J; junction bases left unmatched: 12. The CDR3 extends over 18 amino acids. Looked up from germline, CDR1 is DFQATT and CDR2 is SNEGSKA (reference sequence). The CDR3 DNA follows: TGCAGTGCTAGAAGCCCGGGACTAGCGGGAGGATCGGGTTACGAGCAGTACTTC. Translated, it gives CSARSPGLAGGSGYEQYF.

This chain joins TRBV5-1 and TRBJ2-4, with 7 nucleotides matching TRBD2. J lost 0 bases, V lost 5 bases, and 2 bases had no gene match. The CDR3 totals 14 residues. CDR1 is SGHRS, CDR2 YFSETQ, per germline. CDR3 sequence (DNA): TGCGCCAGCAGGGGAGGGGTAGCCAAAAACATTCAGTACTTC. Translated: CASRGGVAKNIQYF.

This clonotype was counted between two and nine times. The chain uses TRBV27 and TRBJ2-6; D might be TRBD2 (6 bases). The CDR3 totals 16 residues. V was cut by 6 bases and J by 2 bases, with 14 bases left in between. The germline gives CDR1 MNHEY, CDR2 SMNVEV (reference sequence). The CDR3 DNA is TGTGCCAGCAGCCCGCAGAGGAGGGCTGGGGCCAACGTCCTGACTTTC. Translating gives CASSPQRRAGANVLTF.

This chain uses TRBV7-2 with TRBJ1-1; D gene uncertain. The V and J ends lost 2 bases and 4 bases respectively, with 11 bases between them. CDR3 length equals 14 residues. From germline, CDR1 is SGHTA and CDR2 FQGNSA. In DNA, the CDR3 is TGTGCCAGCAGCTTACGTCAGGTCCCCACTGAAGCTTTCTTT. It specifies CASSLRQVPTEAFF.

The J gene is TRBJ2-5, the V gene TRBV4-1, with D unresolved. Germline CDR1 and CDR2: MGHRA and YSYEKL. V was shortened by 0 bases and J by 4 bases, with 12 bases between the two germline ends. The CDR3 runs to 15 residues. CDR3 coding DNA: TGCGCCAGCAGCCAAGATCCCAGTGTGGGAGAGACCCAGTACTTC. Translating gives CASSQDPSVGETQYF.

This clonotype was found many times. The J gene is TRBJ2-7, the V gene TRBV3-1; TRBD2 is a possible D gene (5 bases). The CDR3 contains 18 residues. The germline V gene encodes CDR1 LGHDT and CDR2 YNNKEL (reference sequence). V shed 4 bases and J shed 4 bases, with 26 bases lying between them. CDR3 bases: TGTGCCAGCAGCCTCTTAACGCGGGCCTTCAGGATAGTTTACGAGCAGTACTTC. Amino acid sequence: CASSLLTRAFRIVYEQYF.